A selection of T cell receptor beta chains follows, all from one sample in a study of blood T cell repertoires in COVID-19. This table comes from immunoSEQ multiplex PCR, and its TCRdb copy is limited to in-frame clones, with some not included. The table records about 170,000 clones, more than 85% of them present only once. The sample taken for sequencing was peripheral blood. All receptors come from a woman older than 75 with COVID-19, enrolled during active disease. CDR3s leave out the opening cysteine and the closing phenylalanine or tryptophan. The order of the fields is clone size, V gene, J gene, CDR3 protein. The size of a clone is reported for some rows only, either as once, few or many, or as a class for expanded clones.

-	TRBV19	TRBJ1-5	ASSLIATKRVPGSNQPQH
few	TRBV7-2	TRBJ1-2	ASSPDRVYGYT
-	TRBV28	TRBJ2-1	ASSLSGQGANEQF
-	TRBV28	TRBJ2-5	ASSFLPPQETQY
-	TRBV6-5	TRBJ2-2	ASTVAIGELF
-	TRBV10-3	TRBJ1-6	AISESGFPGSNSPLH
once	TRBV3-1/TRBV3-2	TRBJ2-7	ASSSSTGGYEQY
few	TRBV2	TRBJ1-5	ASGGQGLNQPQH
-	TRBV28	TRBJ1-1	ASTRTGGLAEAF
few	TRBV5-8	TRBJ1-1	ASRLRGMAF
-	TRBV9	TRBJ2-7	ASSAEPDSPYEQY
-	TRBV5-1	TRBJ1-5	ASSLQDSNQPQH
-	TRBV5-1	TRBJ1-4	ASSLGRGNEKLF
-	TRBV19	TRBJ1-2	ASSIVGNRYGYT
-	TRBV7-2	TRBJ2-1	ASSKDRGEMNEQF
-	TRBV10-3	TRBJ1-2	AISESPGQGYGYT
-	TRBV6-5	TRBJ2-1	ASSYTSGSMNEQF
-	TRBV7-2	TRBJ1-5	ASSPRTGLPPNQPQH
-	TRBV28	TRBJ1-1	ASSPGQGRGKAF
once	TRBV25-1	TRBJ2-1	ASSWGHEQF
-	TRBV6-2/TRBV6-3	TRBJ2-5	ASSYGLAAINEDQY
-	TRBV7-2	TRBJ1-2	ASSSQAYRPT
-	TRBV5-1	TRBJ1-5	ASSLGGGLSPQH
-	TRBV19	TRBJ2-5	ASRNRGMEETQY
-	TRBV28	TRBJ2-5	ASSLIAGGQETQY
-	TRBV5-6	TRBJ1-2	ASKHTGGDNYGYT
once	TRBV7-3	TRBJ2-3	ASSLPGAADTQY
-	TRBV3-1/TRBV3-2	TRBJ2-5	ASSQVRQETQY
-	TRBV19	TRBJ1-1	ASSTQGNTEAF
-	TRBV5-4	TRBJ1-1	ASSLEVPNTEAF
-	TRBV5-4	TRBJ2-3	ASSFRGGRAVADTQY
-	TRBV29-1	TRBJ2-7	SVVVAGASYEQY
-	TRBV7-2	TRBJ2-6	ASSVRGTGLSGANVLT
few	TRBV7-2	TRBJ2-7	ASSLLQGTVYEQY
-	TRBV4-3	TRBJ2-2	ASSQDVGPGAGELF
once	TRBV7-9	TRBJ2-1	ASSSSQGLAGHNEQF
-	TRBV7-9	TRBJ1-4	ASSQGVGKLF
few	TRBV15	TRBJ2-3	ATSREVLSTDTQY
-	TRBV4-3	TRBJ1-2	ASSQDRAGTGHGYT
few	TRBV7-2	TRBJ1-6	ASSFVESALH
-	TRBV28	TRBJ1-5	ASSFSGFNQPQH
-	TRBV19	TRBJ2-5	ASSAGLAGRETQY
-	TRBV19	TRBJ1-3	ASSSLTSSGNTIY
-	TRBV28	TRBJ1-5	ASSLSHANQPQH
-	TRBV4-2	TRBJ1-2	ASSQDSPSGIHGYT
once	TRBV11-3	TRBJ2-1	ASSLGKGLAGVDEQF
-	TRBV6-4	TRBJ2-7	ASSDSMLAGVEQY
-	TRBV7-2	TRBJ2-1	ASSLQAGAGNEQF
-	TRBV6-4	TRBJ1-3	ASSGGSGNTIY